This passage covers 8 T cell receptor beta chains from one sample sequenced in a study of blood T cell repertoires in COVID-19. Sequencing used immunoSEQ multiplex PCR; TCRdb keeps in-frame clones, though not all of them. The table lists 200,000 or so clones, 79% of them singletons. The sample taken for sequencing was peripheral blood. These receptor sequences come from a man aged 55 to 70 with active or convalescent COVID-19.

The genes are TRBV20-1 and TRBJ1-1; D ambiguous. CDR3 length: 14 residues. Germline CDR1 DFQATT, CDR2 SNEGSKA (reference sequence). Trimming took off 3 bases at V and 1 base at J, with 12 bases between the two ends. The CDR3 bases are TGCAGTGCTAGTGACCCGACGGGGAACACTGAAGCTTTCTTT. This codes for CSASDPTGNTEAFF.

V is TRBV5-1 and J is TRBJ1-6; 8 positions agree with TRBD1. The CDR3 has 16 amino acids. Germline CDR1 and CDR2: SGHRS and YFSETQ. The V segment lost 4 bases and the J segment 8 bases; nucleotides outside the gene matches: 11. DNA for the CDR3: TGCGCCAGCAGCCTAGGGGGGACAGGCATGGATTCACCCCTCCACTTT. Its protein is CASSLGGTGMDSPLHF.

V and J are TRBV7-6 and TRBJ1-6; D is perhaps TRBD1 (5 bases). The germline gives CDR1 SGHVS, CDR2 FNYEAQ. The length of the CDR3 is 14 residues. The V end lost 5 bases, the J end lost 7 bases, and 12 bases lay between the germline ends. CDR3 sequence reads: CASSPDTYNSPLHF. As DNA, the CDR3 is TGTGCCAGCAGCCCGGACACGTACAATTCACCCCTCCACTTT.

The CDR3 reads CASSEGGRTTDTQYF. CDR3 bases: TGTGCCAGCAGTGAAGGCGGGAGGACCACAGATACGCAGTATTTT. The genes are TRBV2 and TRBJ2-3; 8 positions agree with TRBD2. V shed 1 base, J shed 2 bases, and the junction held 2 bases outside the gene matches. The CDR3 loop spans 15 amino acids. The germline V gene encodes CDR1 SNHLY and CDR2 FYNNEI.

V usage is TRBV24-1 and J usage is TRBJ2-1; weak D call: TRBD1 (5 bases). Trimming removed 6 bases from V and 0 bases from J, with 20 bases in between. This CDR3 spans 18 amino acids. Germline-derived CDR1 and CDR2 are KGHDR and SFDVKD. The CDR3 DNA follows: TGTGCCACCAGTTCAAACCGAAGGGGTATTAGCTCCTACAATGAGCAGTTCTTC. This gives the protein CATSSNRRGISSYNEQFF.

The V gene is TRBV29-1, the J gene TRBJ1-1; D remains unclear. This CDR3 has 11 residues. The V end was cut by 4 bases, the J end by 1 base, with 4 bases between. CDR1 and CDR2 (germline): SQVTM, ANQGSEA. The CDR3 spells CSVAKNTEAFF. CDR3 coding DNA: TGCAGCGTTGCCAAGAACACTGAAGCTTTCTTT. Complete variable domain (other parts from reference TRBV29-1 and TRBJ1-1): SAVISQKPSRDICQRGTSLTIQCQVDSQVTMMFWYRQQPGQSLTLIATANQGSEATYESGFVIDKFPISRPNLTFSTLTVSNMSPEDSSIYLCSVAKNTEAFFGQGTRLTVV.

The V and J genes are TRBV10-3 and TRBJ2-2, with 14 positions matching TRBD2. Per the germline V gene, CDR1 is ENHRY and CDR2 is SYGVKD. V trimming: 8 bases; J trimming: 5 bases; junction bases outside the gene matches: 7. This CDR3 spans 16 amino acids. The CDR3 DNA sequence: TGTGCCATCGGACTAGCGGGGGGCAGGGGGACCGGGGAGCTGTTTTTT. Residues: CAIGLAGGRGTGELFF.

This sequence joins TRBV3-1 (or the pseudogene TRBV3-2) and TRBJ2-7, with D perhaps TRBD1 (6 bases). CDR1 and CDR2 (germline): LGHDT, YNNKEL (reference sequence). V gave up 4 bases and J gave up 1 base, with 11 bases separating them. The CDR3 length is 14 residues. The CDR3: CASSLQGRSYEQYF. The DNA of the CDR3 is TGTGCCAGCAGCCTGCAGGGGCGGTCCTACGAGCAGTACTTC.